A selection of T cell receptor beta chains follows, all from one sample in a study of T cells in localized non-small cell lung cancer. Clones were sequenced by immunoSEQ multiplex PCR, and TCRdb holds only the in-frame ones, with some missing. The sample records approximately 22,000 clones, approximately 90% being singletons. The sequenced sample was PBMCs, obtained before any cancer treatment. The receptor source for this set is a man aged 35 to 69 with stage II squamous cell lung carcinoma. Each CDR3 is given with its conserved first and last residue. The D gene is left open where the match is weak. Part of the rows lack a size; the others show once, few, many or a class for expanded clones.

v_gene,j_gene,d_gene,len,abundance,CDR3aa,CDR3nt
TRBV5-6,TRBJ1-1,.,18,.,CASSPTRWQEIANTEAFF,TGTGCCAGCAGCCCCACGCGGTGGCAGGAGATAGCGAACACTGAAGCTTTCTTT
TRBV7-2,TRBJ2-1,.,13,once,CASGRFQGGEQFF,TGTGCCAGCGGGAGATTTCAGGGTGGTGAGCAGTTCTTC
TRBV10-3,TRBJ2-7,TRBD2,14,.,CAIRSGLESYEQYF,TGTGCCATCAGGTCGGGACTAGAATCCTACGAGCAGTACTTC
TRBV7-2,TRBJ1-6,TRBD1,14,.,CASRRQGGNSPLHF,TGTGCCAGCAGGCGACAGGGGGGGAATTCACCCCTCCACTTT
TRBV6-1,TRBJ2-4,.,13,.,CASSEQRGDIQYF,TGTGCCAGCAGTGAACAGAGGGGCGACATTCAGTACTTC
TRBV5-6,TRBJ2-7,TRBD1,15,.,CASSLIQGAGYEQYF,TGTGCCAGCAGCTTAATACAGGGGGCAGGGTACGAGCAGTACTTC
TRBV28,TRBJ2-2,.,16,.,CASRFRALGWTGELFF,TGTGCCAGCAGATTCCGGGCCCTAGGGTGGACCGGGGAGCTGTTTTTT
TRBV5-1,TRBJ2-1,TRBD2,16,.,CASSPRAGGPYNEQFF,TGCGCCAGCAGTCCTAGAGCGGGGGGGCCCTACAATGAGCAGTTCTTC
TRBV29-1,TRBJ1-1,.,14,.,CSATIGGLIAEAFF,TGCAGCGCTACAATCGGGGGGCTTATCGCTGAAGCTTTCTTT
TRBV13,TRBJ2-3,.,15,.,CASSLRSVAADTQYF,TGTGCCAGCAGCTTAAGGAGCGTTGCAGCAGATACGCAGTATTTT
TRBV4-1,TRBJ2-1,.,14,once,CASSPVDRGDEQFF,TGCGCCAGCAGCCCTGTTGATAGGGGGGATGAGCAGTTCTTC
TRBV5-5,TRBJ2-3,.,16,.,CASSFFVAGGTDTQYF,TGTGCCAGCAGCTTTTTCGTCGCGGGCGGCACAGATACGCAGTATTTT
TRBV5-4,TRBJ2-5,.,14,.,CASSFGSSVETQYF,TGTGCCAGCAGCTTCGGGTCTAGCGTGGAGACCCAGTACTTC
TRBV30,TRBJ1-5,.,15,.,CAWSSGMGWYQPQHF,TGTGCCTGGAGTAGTGGGATGGGGTGGTATCAGCCCCAGCATTTT
TRBV5-4,TRBJ2-3,TRBD2,15,.,CASSFRLAGADTQYF,TGTGCCAGCAGCTTTCGACTAGCGGGCGCAGATACGCAGTATTTT
TRBV18,TRBJ2-7,.,14,.,CASSPRPGLYEQYF,TGTGCCAGCTCACCACGGCCGGGGTTATACGAGCAGTACTTC
TRBV2,TRBJ1-5,.,13,few,CASRGRVGQPQHF,TGTGCCAGCAGGGGGAGGGTAGGGCAGCCCCAGCATTTT
TRBV6-5,TRBJ2-1,TRBD2,14,.,CASRVAGGIEEQFF,TGTGCCAGCAGAGTAGCGGGAGGGATAGAGGAGCAGTTCTTC
TRBV7-2,TRBJ2-1,.,15,.,CASSLGWGFSGEQFF,TGTGCCAGCAGCTTAGGATGGGGGTTTTCGGGAGAGCAGTTCTTC
TRBV5-1,TRBJ2-4,TRBD1,14,once,CASSSGTGDSIQYF,TGCGCCAGCAGCTCGGGGACAGGGGACAGCATTCAGTACTTC
TRBV7-6,TRBJ2-7,TRBD1,15,.,CASSAGTGGSYEQYF,TGTGCCAGCAGCGCCGGGACAGGGGGCTCCTACGAGCAGTACTTC
TRBV18,TRBJ1-4,TRBD1,15,.,CASSPPRTGEEKLFF,TGTGCCAGCTCACCACCCCGGACAGGGGAGGAAAAACTGTTTTTT
TRBV5-4,TRBJ2-5,TRBD1,14,.,CASSSQGAQETQYF,TGTGCCAGCAGCTCGCAGGGGGCTCAAGAGACCCAGTACTTC
TRBV5-4,TRBJ2-2,TRBD2,16,.,CASSPAGGSYTGELFF,TGTGCCAGCAGCCCTGCGGGGGGGTCCTACACCGGGGAGCTGTTTTTT
TRBV2,TRBJ2-3,.,15,.,CASSPIGGAGDTQYF,TGTGCCAGCAGTCCCATTGGGGGAGCGGGAGATACGCAGTATTTT
TRBV5-4,TRBJ1-2,TRBD1,15,.,CASSDWTGGPHGYTF,TGTGCCAGCAGCGACTGGACAGGGGGCCCCCATGGCTACACCTTC
TRBV7-2,TRBJ1-5,TRBD1,15,.,CASSWAGGAFQPQHF,TGTGCCAGCAGCTGGGCAGGGGGCGCTTTTCAGCCCCAGCATTTT
TRBV5-4,TRBJ2-3,.,17,.,CASSFSPRRGSTDTQYF,TGTGCCAGCAGCTTTTCACCCCGTCGGGGGAGCACAGATACGCAGTATTTT
TRBV5-1,TRBJ1-5,TRBD1,15,.,CASSLTGQGNQPQHF,TGCGCCAGCAGCCTGACGGGACAGGGCAATCAGCCCCAGCATTTT
TRBV5-1,TRBJ2-5,.,14,.,CASSLAASEETQYF,TGCGCCAGCAGCTTGGCCGCCAGTGAGGAGACCCAGTACTTC
TRBV11-2,TRBJ2-7,TRBD2,15,.,CASSRTLAGDYEQYF,TGTGCCAGCAGCCGCACTCTAGCGGGAGACTACGAGCAGTACTTC
TRBV5-4,TRBJ1-2,.,14,once,CASSLASGYYGYTF,TGTGCCAGCAGCTTGGCGTCAGGGTACTATGGCTACACCTTC
TRBV4-1,TRBJ1-2,TRBD1,15,.,CASSRTGQRNYGYTF,TGCGCCAGCAGCCGAACGGGACAGCGGAACTATGGCTACACCTTC
TRBV5-5,TRBJ1-4,.,13,.,CASTRSTNEKLFF,TGTGCCAGCACGAGATCAACTAATGAAAAACTGTTTTTT
TRBV29-1,TRBJ2-5,.,13,.,CSVHWTAGETQYF,TGCAGCGTTCATTGGACAGCGGGGGAGACCCAGTACTTC
TRBV5-4,TRBJ2-3,.,15,.,CASSLGGLDTDTQYF,TGTGCCAGCAGCTTGGGAGGACTCGACACAGATACGCAGTATTTT
TRBV5-4,TRBJ2-3,TRBD2,16,.,CASSLFTSAGTDTQYF,TGTGCCAGCAGCTTATTCACTAGCGCGGGCACAGATACGCAGTATTTT
TRBV29-1,TRBJ1-2,.,14,few,CSVGFRDYNYGYTF,TGCAGCGTCGGCTTCCGGGATTATAACTATGGCTACACCTTC
TRBV5-4,TRBJ1-4,TRBD1,14,.,CASSLQGAGEKLFF,TGTGCCAGCAGCTTACAGGGGGCGGGTGAAAAACTGTTTTTT
TRBV6-6,TRBJ2-7,TRBD2,15,.,CASSSLAGGQYEQYF,TGTGCCAGCAGTTCCTTAGCGGGAGGGCAATACGAGCAGTACTTC
TRBV29-1,TRBJ2-3,TRBD2,14,.,CSVPSGGITDTQYF,TGCAGCGTTCCTAGCGGGGGGATCACAGATACGCAGTATTTT
TRBV18,TRBJ2-1,TRBD1,16,few,CASSPRPRQGFDEQFF,TGTGCCAGCTCACCCAGACCGCGACAGGGTTTCGATGAGCAGTTCTTC
TRBV30,TRBJ1-4,.,14,once,CAWSGGSGVGKLFF,TGTGCCTGGAGCGGGGGGTCAGGGGTGGGGAAACTGTTTTTT
TRBV7-8,TRBJ1-3,.,16,.,CASSLSAEFSGNTIYF,TGTGCCAGCAGCTTATCTGCAGAATTCTCTGGAAACACCATATATTTT
TRBV7-2,TRBJ2-5,.,14,.,CASSFFGREETQYF,TGTGCCAGCAGCTTTTTCGGCAGGGAAGAGACCCAGTACTTC
TRBV4-1,TRBJ1-3,.,14,.,CASSSPGGGNTIYF,TGCGCCAGCAGTTCCCCCGGGGGAGGAAACACCATATATTTT
TRBV19,TRBJ2-7,.,15,.,CASSRLGIDSYEQYF,TGTGCCAGTAGTCGACTAGGAATCGACTCCTACGAGCAGTACTTC
TRBV10-1,TRBJ2-5,TRBD2,14,once,CASSEPGGRSGQYF,TGCGCCAGCAGTGAGCCGGGAGGAAGATCGGGTCAGTACTTC
TRBV11-2,TRBJ2-7,TRBD1,16,.,CASSNPGQVVTYEQYF,TGTGCCAGCAGCAACCCTGGACAGGTCGTTACCTACGAGCAGTACTTC
TRBV7-2,TRBJ1-5,.,15,.,CASSLLVTGNQPQHF,TGTGCCAGCAGCTTATTGGTTACGGGGAATCAGCCCCAGCATTTT